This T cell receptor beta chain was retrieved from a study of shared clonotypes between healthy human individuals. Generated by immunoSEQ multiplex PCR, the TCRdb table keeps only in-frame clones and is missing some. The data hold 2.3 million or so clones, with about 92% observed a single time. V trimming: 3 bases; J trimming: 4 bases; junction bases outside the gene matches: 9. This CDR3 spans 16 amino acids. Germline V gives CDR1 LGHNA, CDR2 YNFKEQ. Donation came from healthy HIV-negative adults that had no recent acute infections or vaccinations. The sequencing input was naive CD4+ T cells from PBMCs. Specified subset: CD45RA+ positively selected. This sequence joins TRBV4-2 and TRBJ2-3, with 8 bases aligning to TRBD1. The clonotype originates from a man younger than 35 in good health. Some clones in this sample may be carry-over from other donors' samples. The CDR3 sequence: CASSQDRTGMSDTQYF. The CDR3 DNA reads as TGTGCCAGCAGCCAGGATCGGACAGGGATGTCAGATACGCAGTATTTT.